The rows below give T cell receptor beta chains drawn from one sample of a study of cytomegalovirus exposure and HLA in healthy donors. Assay: immunoSEQ multiplex PCR; the TCRdb copy retains only in-frame clones and omits some. The sample includes 200,000 or so clones, 84% of them seen just once. What was sequenced was PBMCs. The receptors were sampled from a boy younger than 18 in good health and CMV-seronegative. Both conserved end residues are part of each CDR3. The order of the fields is clone size, CDR3 length, D gene, J gene, V gene, CDR3 protein, CDR3 DNA. A D gene is named only where the DNA matches it firmly. Size tells how often a clone was seen (once, few, many) or the class of an expanded clone, and some rows leave it out.

-,15,-,TRBJ2-1,TRBV5-1,CASSLGGGLNNEQFF,TGCGCCAGCAGCTTGGGTGGGGGACTTAACAATGAGCAGTTCTTC
-,14,TRBD2,TRBJ2-2,TRBV6-5,CASMGLAGSGELFF,TGTGCCAGCATGGGGCTAGCGGGATCCGGGGAGCTGTTTTTT
few,14,TRBD1,TRBJ1-1,TRBV6-5,CASSYQGANTEAFF,TGTGCCAGCAGTTACCAGGGGGCGAACACTGAAGCTTTCTTT
-,13,TRBD1,TRBJ1-5,TRBV6-5,CASRPDRAQPQHF,TGTGCCAGCAGACCCGACAGGGCTCAGCCCCAGCATTTT
-,14,TRBD2,TRBJ2-7,TRBV10-3,CAINPSGSPYGQYF,TGTGCCATCAATCCTAGCGGGAGTCCCTACGGGCAGTACTTC
-,13,-,TRBJ2-7,TRBV7-9,CASSPRQSYEQYF,TGTGCCAGCAGCCCCCGCCAGTCCTACGAGCAGTACTTC
-,14,TRBD2,TRBJ2-1,TRBV19,CASSISGGGAQQFF,TGTGCCAGTAGTATTTCGGGCGGGGGGGCCCAGCAGTTCTTC
-,14,-,TRBJ2-7,TRBV5-4,CASSQTGTSYEQYF,TGTGCCAGCAGCCAAACCGGGACTTCCTACGAGCAGTACTTC
-,12,-,TRBJ2-1,TRBV4-3,CASSRTESEQFF,TGCGCCAGCAGCCGAACCGAGAGTGAGCAGTTCTTC
-,20,TRBD2,TRBJ2-3,TRBV2,CASRHQHGTSGSGSTDTQYF,TGTGCCAGCAGGCATCAGCATGGGACTAGCGGGAGTGGGAGCACAGATACGCAGTATTTT
-,14,TRBD1,TRBJ2-7,TRBV30,CAWSGTDRGLEQYF,TGTGCCTGGAGCGGGACGGATAGGGGGCTCGAGCAGTACTTC
few,16,TRBD2,TRBJ2-7,TRBV10-1,CASSGLAETFSYEQYF,TGCGCCAGCAGTGGGCTAGCGGAAACCTTTTCCTACGAGCAGTACTTC
-,14,-,TRBJ1-6,TRBV9,CASSVTGRDSPLHF,TGTGCCAGCAGCGTTACCGGCAGGGATTCACCCCTCCACTTT
once,12,-,TRBJ2-5,TRBV6-1,CASSEGYTTQYF,TGTGCCAGCAGTGAAGGCTATACGACCCAGTACTTC
-,14,TRBD2,TRBJ2-3,TRBV6-5,CASRGLAGTDTQYF,TGTGCCAGCAGAGGACTAGCGGGAACAGATACGCAGTATTTT
-,16,TRBD1,TRBJ2-7,TRBV29-1,CSVEDAGTGGSYEQYF,TGCAGCGTTGAAGACGCTGGGACAGGGGGATCCTACGAGCAGTACTTC
-,14,-,TRBJ2-2,TRBV11-2,CASSSVAGGRELFF,TGTGCCAGCAGCTCCGTGGCCGGAGGAAGGGAGCTGTTTTTT
-,16,-,TRBJ1-2,TRBV5-1,CASSTPHGGSDYGYTF,TGCGCCAGCAGTACCCCACACGGGGGATCGGACTATGGCTACACCTTC
-,17,TRBD1,TRBJ2-1,TRBV7-8,CASSQGGGWGSYNEQFF,TGTGCCAGCAGCCAAGGGGGCGGGTGGGGCTCCTACAATGAGCAGTTCTTC
-,17,TRBD2,TRBJ2-2,TRBV10-3,CAISEIKRGGNTGELFF,TGTGCCATCAGTGAAATTAAGCGGGGGGGGAACACCGGGGAGCTGTTTTTT
-,14,TRBD1,TRBJ1-1,TRBV7-2,CASSFSDRGTEAFF,TGTGCCAGCAGCTTTTCGGACAGGGGCACTGAAGCTTTCTTT
-,14,-,TRBJ2-5,TRBV11-2,CASSSGGGVETQYF,TGTGCCAGCAGCTCCGGTGGAGGGGTAGAGACCCAGTACTTC
-,15,TRBD2,TRBJ2-7,TRBV9,CASSATSGSLGEQYF,TGTGCCAGCAGCGCGACTAGCGGGAGTCTAGGCGAGCAGTACTTC
-,15,TRBD1,TRBJ2-3,TRBV29-1,CSGLQGRNPRDTQYF,TGCAGCGGCCTACAGGGGCGCAATCCCAGGGATACGCAGTATTTT
-,18,-,TRBJ1-4,TRBV28,CASSFLVDRTYTNEKLFF,TGTGCCAGCAGTTTCTTAGTTGACAGGACATACACTAATGAAAAACTGTTTTTT
-,13,-,TRBJ1-5,TRBV5-5,CASSLQGQGPQHF,TGTGCCAGCAGCTTACAGGGTCAAGGGCCCCAGCATTTT
few,12,-,TRBJ2-1,TRBV14,CASSPSYNEQFF,TGTGCCAGCAGCCCCAGTTACAATGAGCAGTTCTTC
-,13,-,TRBJ2-1,TRBV5-4,CASSPERYNEQFF,TGTGCCAGCAGCCCGGAGCGGTACAATGAGCAGTTCTTC
-,15,TRBD1,TRBJ1-6,TRBV11-2,CASSLVRDRVSPLHF,TGTGCCAGCAGCTTAGTCAGGGACAGGGTTTCACCCCTCCACTTT
-,14,TRBD2,TRBJ2-1,TRBV7-3,CASSLAGVINEQFF,TGTGCCAGCAGCTTAGCGGGAGTAATCAATGAGCAGTTCTTC
-,13,-,TRBJ1-2,TRBV9,CASSMRGPYGYTF,TGTGCCAGCAGCATGAGAGGTCCATATGGCTACACCTTC
-,15,TRBD2,TRBJ2-3,TRBV7-9,CASRQTSGSTDTQYF,TGTGCCAGCAGACAGACTAGCGGGAGCACAGATACGCAGTATTTT
-,11,TRBD1,TRBJ2-7,TRBV30,CAWGQGYEQYF,TGTGCCTGGGGACAGGGGTACGAGCAGTACTTC
-,15,TRBD2,TRBJ2-3,TRBV7-2,CASSLVGGGGDTQYF,TGTGCCAGCAGCTTAGTCGGCGGGGGGGGAGATACGCAGTATTTT
-,16,TRBD1,TRBJ2-4,TRBV5-4,CASSLAGTGTKNIQYF,TGTGCCAGCAGCTTAGCCGGGACAGGGACCAAAAACATTCAGTACTTC
once,14,-,TRBJ1-5,TRBV10-2,CASRGLGGNQPQHF,TGCGCCAGCAGGGGTCTCGGAGGGAATCAGCCCCAGCATTTT
once,13,-,TRBJ2-7,TRBV27,CASSLTGEYEQYF,TGTGCCAGCAGTTTAACTGGGGAGTACGAGCAGTACTTC
-,13,TRBD1,TRBJ1-1,TRBV5-1,CASSTDRASRAFF,TGCGCCAGCAGCACGGACAGGGCTTCCAGAGCTTTCTTT
once,15,TRBD1,TRBJ1-2,TRBV6-6,CASRPSGTGGHGYTF,TGTGCCAGCAGACCCTCCGGGACAGGGGGCCATGGCTACACCTTC
-,17,-,TRBJ2-6,TRBV10-3,CAISESGSQGGANVLTF,TGTGCCATCAGTGAGTCAGGGAGCCAGGGGGGGGCCAACGTCCTGACTTTC
-,17,TRBD1,TRBJ1-2,TRBV9,CASSVFDFPGGSGGYTF,TGTGCCAGCAGCGTATTCGACTTTCCAGGGGGCTCGGGTGGCTACACCTTC
-,12,-,TRBJ2-1,TRBV4-3,CASSPRERSQFF,TGCGCCAGCAGCCCTAGGGAGCGGTCGCAGTTCTTC
once,16,-,TRBJ1-3,TRBV14,CASSQRTATSGNTIYF,TGTGCCAGCAGCCAACGGACTGCGACCTCTGGAAACACCATATATTTT
-,12,-,TRBJ1-5,TRBV6-6,CASSFAGQPQHF,TGTGCCAGCAGTTTCGCAGGACAGCCCCAGCATTTT
few,13,-,TRBJ2-7,TRBV27,CASRGTGTYEQYF,TGTGCCAGCAGAGGGACTGGTACCTACGAGCAGTACTTC
-,14,TRBD2,TRBJ2-2,TRBV27,CASTPGGWTGELFF,TGTGCCAGCACCCCGGGGGGGTGGACCGGGGAGCTGTTTTTT
-,14,-,TRBJ2-7,TRBV11-3,CASSLDAGTYEQYF,TGTGCCAGCAGCTTAGATGCGGGGACCTACGAGCAGTACTTC
-,15,-,TRBJ2-6,TRBV11-2,CASSQIESGANVLTF,TGTGCCAGCAGCCAAATAGAATCTGGGGCCAACGTCCTGACTTTC
few,16,TRBD1,TRBJ2-2,TRBV5-1,CASSLKTGEESGELFF,TGCGCCAGCAGCCTTAAGACAGGGGAAGAGTCCGGGGAGCTGTTTTTT